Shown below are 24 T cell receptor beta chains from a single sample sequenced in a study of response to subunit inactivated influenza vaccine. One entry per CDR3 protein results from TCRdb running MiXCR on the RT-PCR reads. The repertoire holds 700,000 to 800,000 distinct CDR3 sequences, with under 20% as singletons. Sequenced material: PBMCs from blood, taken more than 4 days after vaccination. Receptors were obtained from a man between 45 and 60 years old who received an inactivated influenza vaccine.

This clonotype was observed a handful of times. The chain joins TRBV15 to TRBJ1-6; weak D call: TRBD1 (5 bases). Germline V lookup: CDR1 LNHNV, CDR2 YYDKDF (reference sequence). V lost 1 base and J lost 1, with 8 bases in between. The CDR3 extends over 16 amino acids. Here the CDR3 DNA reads TGTGCCACCAGCAGAGCTGCAGGGTCCTATAATTCACCCCTCCACTTT. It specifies CATSRAAGSYNSPLHF. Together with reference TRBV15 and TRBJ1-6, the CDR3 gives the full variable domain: DAMVIQNPRYQVTQFGKPVTLSCSQTLNHNVMYWYQQKSSQAPKLLFHYYDKDFNNEADTPDNFQSRRPNTSFCFLDIRSPGLGDTAMYLCATSRAAGSYNSPLHFGNGTRLTVT.

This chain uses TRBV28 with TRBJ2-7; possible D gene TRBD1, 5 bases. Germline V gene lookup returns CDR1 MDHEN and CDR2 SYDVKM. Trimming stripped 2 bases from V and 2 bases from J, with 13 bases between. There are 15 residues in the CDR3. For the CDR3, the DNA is TGTGCCAGCAGTTTAATGGCAGTCAGGGCCTACGAGCAGTACTTC. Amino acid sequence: CASSLMAVRAYEQYF. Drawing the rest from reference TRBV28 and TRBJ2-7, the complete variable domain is DVKVTQSSRYLVKRTGEKVFLECVQDMDHENMFWYRQDPGLGLRLIYFSYDVKMKEKGDIPEGYSVSREKKERFSLILESASTNQTSMYLCASSLMAVRAYEQYFGPGTRLTVT.

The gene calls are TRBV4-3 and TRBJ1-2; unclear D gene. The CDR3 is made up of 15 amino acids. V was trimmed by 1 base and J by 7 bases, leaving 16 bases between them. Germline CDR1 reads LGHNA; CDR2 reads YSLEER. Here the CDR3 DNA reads TGCGCCAGCAGCCAAGGGCGGAAGAGATTTCGTGGCTACACCTTC. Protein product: CASSQGRKRFRGYTF.

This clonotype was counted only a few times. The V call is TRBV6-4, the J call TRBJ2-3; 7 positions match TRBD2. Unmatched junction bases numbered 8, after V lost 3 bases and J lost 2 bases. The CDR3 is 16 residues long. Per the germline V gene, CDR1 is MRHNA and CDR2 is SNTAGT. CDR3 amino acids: CASSEFASGTTDTQYF. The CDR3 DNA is TGTGCCAGCAGTGAGTTCGCTAGCGGCACCACAGATACGCAGTATTTT.

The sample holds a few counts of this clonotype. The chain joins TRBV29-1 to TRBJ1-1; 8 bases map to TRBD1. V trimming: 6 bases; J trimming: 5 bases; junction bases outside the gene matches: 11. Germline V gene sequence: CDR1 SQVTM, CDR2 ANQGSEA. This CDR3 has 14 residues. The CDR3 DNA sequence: TGCAGCGTAAGCCGGGACAGGAGACATACTGAAGCTTTCTTT. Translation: CSVSRDRRHTEAFF.

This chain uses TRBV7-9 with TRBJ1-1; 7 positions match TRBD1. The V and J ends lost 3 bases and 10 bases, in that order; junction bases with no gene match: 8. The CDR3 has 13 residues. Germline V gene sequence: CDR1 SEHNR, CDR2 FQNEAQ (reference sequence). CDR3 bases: TGTGCCAGCAGCTTTGCAGGGGGTCCTGGAGCTTTCTTT. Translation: CASSFAGGPGAFF.

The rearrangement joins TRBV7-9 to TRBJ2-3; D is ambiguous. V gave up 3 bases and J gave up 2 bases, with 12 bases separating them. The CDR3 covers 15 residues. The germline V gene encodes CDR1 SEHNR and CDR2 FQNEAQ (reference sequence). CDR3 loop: CASSFGLDHTDTQYF. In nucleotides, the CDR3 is TGTGCCAGCAGCTTTGGGTTAGATCACACAGATACGCAGTATTTT.

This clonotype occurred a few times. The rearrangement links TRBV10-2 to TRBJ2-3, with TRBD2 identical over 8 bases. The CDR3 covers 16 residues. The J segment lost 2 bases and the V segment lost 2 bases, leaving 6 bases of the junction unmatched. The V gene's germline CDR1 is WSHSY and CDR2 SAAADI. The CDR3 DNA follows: TGCGCCAGCAGTGAGAGTGCTAGCGGGTACACAGATACGCAGTATTTT. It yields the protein CASSESASGYTDTQYF.

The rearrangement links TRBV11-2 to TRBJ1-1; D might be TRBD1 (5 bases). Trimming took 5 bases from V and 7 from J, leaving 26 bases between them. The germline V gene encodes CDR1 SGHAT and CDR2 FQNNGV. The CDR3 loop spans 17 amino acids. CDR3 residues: CASSPPLRDSRWGEAFF. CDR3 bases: TGTGCCAGCAGCCCGCCCTTGAGGGACTCCCGATGGGGTGAAGCTTTCTTT.

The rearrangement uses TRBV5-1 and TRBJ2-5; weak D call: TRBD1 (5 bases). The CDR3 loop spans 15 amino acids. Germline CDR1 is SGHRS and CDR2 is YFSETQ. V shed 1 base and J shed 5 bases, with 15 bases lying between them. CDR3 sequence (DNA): TGCGCCAGCAGCTTGTTGGCAGGGTTGAGGGAGACCCAGTACTTC. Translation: CASSLLAGLRETQYF.

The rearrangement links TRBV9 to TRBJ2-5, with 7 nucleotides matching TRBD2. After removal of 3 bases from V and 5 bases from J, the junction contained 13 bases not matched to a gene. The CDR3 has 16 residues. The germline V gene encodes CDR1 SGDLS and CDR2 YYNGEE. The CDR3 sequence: CASSGGGSGIGETQYF. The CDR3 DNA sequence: TGTGCCAGCAGCGGGGGGGGTTCTGGCATTGGGGAGACCCAGTACTTC.

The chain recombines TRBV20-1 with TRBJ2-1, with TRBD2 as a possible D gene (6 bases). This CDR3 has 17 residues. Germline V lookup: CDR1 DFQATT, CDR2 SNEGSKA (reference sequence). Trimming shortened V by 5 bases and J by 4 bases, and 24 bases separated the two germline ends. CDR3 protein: CSAPLAGSGDFYNEQFF. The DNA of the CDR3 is TGCAGTGCTCCCCTAGCCGGGTCGGGGGATTTTTACAATGAGCAGTTCTTC.

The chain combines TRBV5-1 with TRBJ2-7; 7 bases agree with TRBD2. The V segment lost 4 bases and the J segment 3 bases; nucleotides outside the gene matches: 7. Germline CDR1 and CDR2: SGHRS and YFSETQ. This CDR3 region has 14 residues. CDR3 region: CASSPAGLFYEQYF. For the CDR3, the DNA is TGCGCCAGCAGCCCAGCGGGACTTTTCTACGAGCAGTACTTC.

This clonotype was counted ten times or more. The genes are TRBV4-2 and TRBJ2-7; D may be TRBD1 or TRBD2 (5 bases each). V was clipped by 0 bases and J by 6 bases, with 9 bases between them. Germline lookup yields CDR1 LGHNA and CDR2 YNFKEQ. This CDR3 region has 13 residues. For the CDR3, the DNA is TGTGCCAGCAGCCAAGATTGGGGGAGCGAGCAGTACTTC. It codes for CASSQDWGSEQYF.

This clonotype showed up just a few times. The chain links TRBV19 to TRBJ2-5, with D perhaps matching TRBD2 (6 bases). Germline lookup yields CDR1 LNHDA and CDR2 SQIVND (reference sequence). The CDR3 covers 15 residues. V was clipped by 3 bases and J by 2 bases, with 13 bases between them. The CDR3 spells CASSISGTRQETQYF. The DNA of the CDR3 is TGTGCCAGTAGTATTTCCGGGACTCGACAAGAGACCCAGTACTTC.

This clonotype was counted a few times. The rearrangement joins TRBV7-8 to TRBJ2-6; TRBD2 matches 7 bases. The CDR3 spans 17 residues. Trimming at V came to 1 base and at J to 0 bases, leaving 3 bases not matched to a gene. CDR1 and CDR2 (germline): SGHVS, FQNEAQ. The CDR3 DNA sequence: TGTGCCAGCAGCTTAGGTCAGCGGGGCTCTGGGGCCAACGTCCTGACTTTC. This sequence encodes CASSLGQRGSGANVLTF.

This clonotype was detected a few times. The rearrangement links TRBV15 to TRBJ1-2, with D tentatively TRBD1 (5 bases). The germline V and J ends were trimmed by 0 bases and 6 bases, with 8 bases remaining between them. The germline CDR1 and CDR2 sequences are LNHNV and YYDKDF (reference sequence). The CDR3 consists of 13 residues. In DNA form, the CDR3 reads TGTGCCACCAGCAGAGAGGGGCAGGATGGCTACACCTTC. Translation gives CATSREGQDGYTF. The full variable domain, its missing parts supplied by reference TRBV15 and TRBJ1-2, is DAMVIQNPRYQVTQFGKPVTLSCSQTLNHNVMYWYQQKSSQAPKLLFHYYDKDFNNEADTPDNFQSRRPNTSFCFLDIRSPGLGDTAMYLCATSREGQDGYTFGSGTRLTVV.

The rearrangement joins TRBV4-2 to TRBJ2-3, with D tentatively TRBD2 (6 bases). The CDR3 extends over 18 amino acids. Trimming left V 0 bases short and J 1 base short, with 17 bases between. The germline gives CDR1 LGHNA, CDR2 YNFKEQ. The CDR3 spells CASSQDRVSGCRTDTQYF. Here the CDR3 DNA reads TGTGCCAGCAGCCAAGATAGGGTGAGCGGGTGCCGCACAGATACGCAGTATTTT.

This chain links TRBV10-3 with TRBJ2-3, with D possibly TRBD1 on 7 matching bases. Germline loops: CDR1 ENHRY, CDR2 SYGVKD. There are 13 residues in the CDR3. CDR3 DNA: TGTGGCGCCGGAGGGGGCGGCACAGATACGCAGTATTTT. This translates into CGAGGGGTDTQYF.

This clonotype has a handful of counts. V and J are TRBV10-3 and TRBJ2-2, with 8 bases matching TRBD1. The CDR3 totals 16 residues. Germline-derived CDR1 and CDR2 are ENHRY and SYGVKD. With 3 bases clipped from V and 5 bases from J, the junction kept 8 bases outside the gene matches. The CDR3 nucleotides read TGTGCCATCAGTGAACCAGACAGGGGTCGGACCGGGGAGCTGTTTTTT. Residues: CAISEPDRGRTGELFF.

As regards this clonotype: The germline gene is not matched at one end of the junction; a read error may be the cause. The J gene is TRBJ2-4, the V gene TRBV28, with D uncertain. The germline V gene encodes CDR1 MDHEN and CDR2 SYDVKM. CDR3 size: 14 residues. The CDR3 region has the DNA TGTGCCAGCAGTCTCCCAGCAGACTCCCCCCTTATTAACTTC. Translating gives CASSLPADSPLINF.

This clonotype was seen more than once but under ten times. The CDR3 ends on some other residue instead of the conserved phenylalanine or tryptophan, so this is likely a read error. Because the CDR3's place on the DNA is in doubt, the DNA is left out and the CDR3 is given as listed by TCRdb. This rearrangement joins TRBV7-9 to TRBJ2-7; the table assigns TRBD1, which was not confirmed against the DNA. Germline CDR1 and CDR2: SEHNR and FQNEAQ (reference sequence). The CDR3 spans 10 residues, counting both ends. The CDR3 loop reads CASSPDRGRL.

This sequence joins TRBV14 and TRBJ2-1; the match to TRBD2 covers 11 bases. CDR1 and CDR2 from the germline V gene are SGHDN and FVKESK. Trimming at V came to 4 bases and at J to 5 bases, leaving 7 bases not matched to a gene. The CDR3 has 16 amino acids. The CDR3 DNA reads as TGTGCCAGCAGCCCGTTAGCGGGAGGGCCGAACAATGAGCAGTTCTTC. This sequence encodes CASSPLAGGPNNEQFF.

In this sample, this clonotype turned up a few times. In DNA form, the CDR3 reads TGCAGTGCTAGAGAGAGGGGGGCAGGTAATTCACCCCTCCACTTT. Translated, it gives CSARERGAGNSPLHF. This chain joins TRBV20-1 and TRBJ1-6; D is possibly TRBD1 (6 bases). CDR3 size: 15 residues. The V end lost 0 bases, the J end lost 6 bases, and 12 bases lay between the germline ends. The germline gives CDR1 DFQATT, CDR2 SNEGSKA (reference sequence).